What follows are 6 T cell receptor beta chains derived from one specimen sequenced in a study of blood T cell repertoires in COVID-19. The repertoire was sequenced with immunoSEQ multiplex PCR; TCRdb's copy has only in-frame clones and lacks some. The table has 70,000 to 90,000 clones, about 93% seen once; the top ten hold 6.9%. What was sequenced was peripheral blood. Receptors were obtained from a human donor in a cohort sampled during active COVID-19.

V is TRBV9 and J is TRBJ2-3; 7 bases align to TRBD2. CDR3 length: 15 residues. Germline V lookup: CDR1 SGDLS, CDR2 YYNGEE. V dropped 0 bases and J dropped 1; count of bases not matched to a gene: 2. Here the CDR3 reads CASSVVGGGTDTQYF. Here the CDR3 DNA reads TGTGCCAGCAGCGTAGTGGGGGGGGGCACAGATACGCAGTATTTT.

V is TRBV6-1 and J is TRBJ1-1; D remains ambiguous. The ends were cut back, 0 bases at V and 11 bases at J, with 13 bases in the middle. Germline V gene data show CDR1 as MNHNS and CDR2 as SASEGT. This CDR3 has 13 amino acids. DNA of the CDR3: TGTGCCAGCAGTGAAGCGCGGGCCGACCGCGCTTTCTTT. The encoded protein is CASSEARADRAFF.

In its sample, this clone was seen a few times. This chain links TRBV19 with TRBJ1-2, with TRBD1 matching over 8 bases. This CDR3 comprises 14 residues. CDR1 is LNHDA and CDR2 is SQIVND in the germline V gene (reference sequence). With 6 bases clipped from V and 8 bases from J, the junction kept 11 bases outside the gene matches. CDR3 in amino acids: CASSPGTGLWGYTF. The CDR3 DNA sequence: TGTGCCAGTAGCCCTGGGACAGGTTTATGGGGCTACACCTTC.

In nucleotides, the CDR3 is TGTGCCAGCATCGAGGGAACCATGAACACTGAAGCTTTCTTT. Its translation: CASIEGTMNTEAFF. The chain employs TRBV6-5 and TRBJ1-1, with unresolved D. CDR3 length: 14 residues. Germline CDR1 MNHEY, CDR2 SVGAGI. Trimming shortened V by 7 bases and J by 0 bases, and 12 bases separated the two germline ends.

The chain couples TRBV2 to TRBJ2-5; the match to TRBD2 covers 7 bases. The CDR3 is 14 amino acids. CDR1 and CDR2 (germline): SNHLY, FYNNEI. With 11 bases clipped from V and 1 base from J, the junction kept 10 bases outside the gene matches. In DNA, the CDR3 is TGTGCCCTAGCGGCGCCGGGGGTCCAAGAGACCCAGTACTTC. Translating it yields CALAAPGVQETQYF.

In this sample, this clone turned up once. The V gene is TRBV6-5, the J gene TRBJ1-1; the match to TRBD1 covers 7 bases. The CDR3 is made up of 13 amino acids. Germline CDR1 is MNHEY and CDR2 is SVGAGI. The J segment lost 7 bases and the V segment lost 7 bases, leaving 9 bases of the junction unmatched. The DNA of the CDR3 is TGTGCCAGCACCCATTACAGGGGAGGTGAAGCTTTCTTT. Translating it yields CASTHYRGGEAFF.